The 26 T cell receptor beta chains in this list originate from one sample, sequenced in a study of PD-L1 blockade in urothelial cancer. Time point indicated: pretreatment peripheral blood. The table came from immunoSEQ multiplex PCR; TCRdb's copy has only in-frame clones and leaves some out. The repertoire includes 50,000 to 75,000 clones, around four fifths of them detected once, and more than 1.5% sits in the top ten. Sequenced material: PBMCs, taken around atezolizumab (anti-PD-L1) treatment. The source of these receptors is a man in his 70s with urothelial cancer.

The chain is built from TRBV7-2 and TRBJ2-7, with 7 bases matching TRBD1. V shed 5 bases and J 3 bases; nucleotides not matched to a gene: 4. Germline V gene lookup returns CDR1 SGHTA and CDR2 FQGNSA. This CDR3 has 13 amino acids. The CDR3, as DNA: TGTGCCAGCAGCCCCGACAGGGACTACGAGCAGTACTTC. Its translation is CASSPDRDYEQYF.

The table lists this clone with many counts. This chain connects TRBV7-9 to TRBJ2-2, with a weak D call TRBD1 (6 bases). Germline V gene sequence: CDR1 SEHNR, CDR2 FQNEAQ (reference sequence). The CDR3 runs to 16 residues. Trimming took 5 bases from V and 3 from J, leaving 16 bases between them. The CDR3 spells CASSPVGQGYTGELFF. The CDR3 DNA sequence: TGTGCCAGCAGCCCCGTGGGCCAGGGGTACACCGGGGAGCTGTTTTTT.

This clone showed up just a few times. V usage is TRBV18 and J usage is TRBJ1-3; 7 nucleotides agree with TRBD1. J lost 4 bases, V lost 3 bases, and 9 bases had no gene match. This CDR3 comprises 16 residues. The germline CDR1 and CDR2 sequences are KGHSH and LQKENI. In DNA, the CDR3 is TGTGCCAGCTCACCCGGGACAGCTCTCGTGGGAAACACCATATATTTT. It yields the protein CASSPGTALVGNTIYF.

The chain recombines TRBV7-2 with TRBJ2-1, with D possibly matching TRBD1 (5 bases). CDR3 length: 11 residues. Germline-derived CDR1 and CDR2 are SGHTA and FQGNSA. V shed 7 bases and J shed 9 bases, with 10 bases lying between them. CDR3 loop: CASNRQGEQFF. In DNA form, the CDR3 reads TGTGCCAGCAACCGGCAGGGTGAGCAGTTCTTC.

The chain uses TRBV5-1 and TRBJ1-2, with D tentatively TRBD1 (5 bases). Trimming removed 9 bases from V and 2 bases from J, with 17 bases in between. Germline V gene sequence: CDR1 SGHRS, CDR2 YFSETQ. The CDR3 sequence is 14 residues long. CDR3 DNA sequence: TGCGCCACCCGGGGGGAAGGGGCAAACTATGGCTACACCTTC. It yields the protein CATRGEGANYGYTF.

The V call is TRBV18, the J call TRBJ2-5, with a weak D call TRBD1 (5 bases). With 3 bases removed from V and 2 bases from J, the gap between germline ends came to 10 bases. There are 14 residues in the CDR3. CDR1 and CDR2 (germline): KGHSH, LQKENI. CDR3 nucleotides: TGTGCCAGCTCACCTTCGGACACTCAAGAGACCCAGTACTTC. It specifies CASSPSDTQETQYF.

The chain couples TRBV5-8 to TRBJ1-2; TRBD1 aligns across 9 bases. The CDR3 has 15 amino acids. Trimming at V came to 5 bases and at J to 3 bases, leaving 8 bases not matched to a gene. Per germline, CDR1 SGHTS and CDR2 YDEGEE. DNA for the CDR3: TGTGCCAGCAGTTTCGGGACAGGGTCAGACTATGGCTACACCTTC. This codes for CASSFGTGSDYGYTF. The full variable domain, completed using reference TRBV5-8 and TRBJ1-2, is EAGVTQSPTHLIKTRGQQATLRCSPISGHTSVYWYQQALGLGLQFLLWYDEGEERNRGNFPPRFSGRQFPNYSSELNVNALELEDSALYLCASSFGTGSDYGYTFGSGTRLTVV.

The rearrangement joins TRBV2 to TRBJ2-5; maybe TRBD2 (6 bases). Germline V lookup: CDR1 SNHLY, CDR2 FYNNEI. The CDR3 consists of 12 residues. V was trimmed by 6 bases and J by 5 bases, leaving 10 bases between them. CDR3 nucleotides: TGTGCCAGCAGAGGAGGGACTGAGACCCAGTACTTC. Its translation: CASRGGTETQYF. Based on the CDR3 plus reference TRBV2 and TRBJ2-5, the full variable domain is EPEVTQTPSHQVTQMGQEVILRCVPISNHLYFYWYRQILGQKVEFLVSFYNNEISEKSEIFDDQFSVERPDGSNFTLKIRSTKLEDSAMYFCASRGGTETQYFGPGTRLLVL.

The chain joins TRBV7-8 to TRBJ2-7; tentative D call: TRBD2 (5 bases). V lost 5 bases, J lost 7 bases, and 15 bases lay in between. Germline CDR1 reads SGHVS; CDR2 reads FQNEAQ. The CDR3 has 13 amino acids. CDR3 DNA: TGTGCCAGCAGCCCGATCAGGACGGGGGAGCAGTACTTC. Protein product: CASSPIRTGEQYF.

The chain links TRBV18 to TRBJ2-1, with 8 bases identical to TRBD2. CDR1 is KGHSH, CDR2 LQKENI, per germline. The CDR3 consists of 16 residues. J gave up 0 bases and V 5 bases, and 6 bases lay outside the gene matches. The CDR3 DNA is TGTGCCAGCTCATCCCAGCGGGGGCCCTCCTACAATGAGCAGTTCTTC. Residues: CASSSQRGPSYNEQFF. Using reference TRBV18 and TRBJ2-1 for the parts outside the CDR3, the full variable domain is NAGVMQNPRHLVRRRGQEARLRCSPMKGHSHVYWYRQLPEEGLKFMVYLQKENIIDESGMPKERFSAEFPKEGPSILRIQQVVRGDSAAYFCASSSQRGPSYNEQFFGPGTRLTVL.

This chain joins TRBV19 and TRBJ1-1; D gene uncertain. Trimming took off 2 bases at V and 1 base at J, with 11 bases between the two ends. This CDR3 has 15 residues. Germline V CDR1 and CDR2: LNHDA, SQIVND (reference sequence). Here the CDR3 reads CASSIKPQENTEAFF. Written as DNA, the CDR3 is TGTGCCAGTAGTATAAAGCCGCAGGAGAACACTGAAGCTTTCTTT. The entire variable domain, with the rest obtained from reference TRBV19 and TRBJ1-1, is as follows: DGGITQSPKYLFRKEGQNVTLSCEQNLNHDAMYWYRQDPGQGLRLIYYSQIVNDFQKGDIAEGYSVSREKKESFPLTVTSAQKNPTAFYLCASSIKPQENTEAFFGQGTRLTVV.

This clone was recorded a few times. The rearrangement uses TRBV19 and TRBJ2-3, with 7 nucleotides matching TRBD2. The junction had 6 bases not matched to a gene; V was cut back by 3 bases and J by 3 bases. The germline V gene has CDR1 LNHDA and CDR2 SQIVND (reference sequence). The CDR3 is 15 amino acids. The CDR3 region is CASSMLGGGTDTQYF. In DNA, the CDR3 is TGTGCCAGTAGTATGCTTGGGGGAGGGACAGATACGCAGTATTTT. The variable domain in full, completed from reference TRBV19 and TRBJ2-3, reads DGGITQSPKYLFRKEGQNVTLSCEQNLNHDAMYWYRQDPGQGLRLIYYSQIVNDFQKGDIAEGYSVSREKKESFPLTVTSAQKNPTAFYLCASSMLGGGTDTQYFGPGTRLTVL.

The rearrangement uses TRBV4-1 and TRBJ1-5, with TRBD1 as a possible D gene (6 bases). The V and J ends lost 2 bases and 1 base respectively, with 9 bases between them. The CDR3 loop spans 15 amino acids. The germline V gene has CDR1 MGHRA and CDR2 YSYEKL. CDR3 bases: TGCGCCAGCAGCCAAATTGGACAGAGCAATCAGCCCCAGCATTTT. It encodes CASSQIGQSNQPQHF.

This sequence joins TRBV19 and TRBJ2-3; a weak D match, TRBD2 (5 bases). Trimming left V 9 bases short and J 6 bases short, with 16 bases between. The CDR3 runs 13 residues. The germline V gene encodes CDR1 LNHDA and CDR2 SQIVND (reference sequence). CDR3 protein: CASGLSLGDTQYF. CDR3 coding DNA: TGTGCCAGCGGACTCTCCCTCGGGGATACGCAGTATTTT.

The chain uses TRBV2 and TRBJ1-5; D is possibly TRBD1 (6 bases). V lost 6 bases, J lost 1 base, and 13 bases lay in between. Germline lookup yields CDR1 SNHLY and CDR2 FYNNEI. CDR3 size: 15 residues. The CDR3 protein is CASRREGQSNQPQHF. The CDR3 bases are TGTGCCAGCAGGAGGGAAGGACAGAGCAATCAGCCCCAGCATTTT.

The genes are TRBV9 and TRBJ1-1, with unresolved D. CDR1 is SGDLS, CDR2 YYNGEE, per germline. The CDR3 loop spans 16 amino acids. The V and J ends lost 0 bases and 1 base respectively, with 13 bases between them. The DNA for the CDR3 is TGTGCCAGCAGCGTAGAGTCAGAGGTCCGGAACACTGAAGCTTTCTTT. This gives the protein CASSVESEVRNTEAFF.

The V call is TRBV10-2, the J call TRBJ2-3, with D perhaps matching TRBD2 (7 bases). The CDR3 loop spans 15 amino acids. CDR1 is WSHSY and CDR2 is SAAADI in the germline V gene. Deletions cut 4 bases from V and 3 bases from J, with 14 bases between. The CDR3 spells CASSGRGAPTDTQYF. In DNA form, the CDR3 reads TGCGCCAGCAGTGGTCGGGGGGCGCCGACAGATACGCAGTATTTT.

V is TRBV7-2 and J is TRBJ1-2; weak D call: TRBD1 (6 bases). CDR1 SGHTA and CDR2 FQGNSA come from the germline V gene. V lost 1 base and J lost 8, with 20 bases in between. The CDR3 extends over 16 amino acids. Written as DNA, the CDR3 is TGTGCCAGCAGCTTAGTTTCACGGCAGGGGCTAAGCGGCTACACCTTC. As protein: CASSLVSRQGLSGYTF.

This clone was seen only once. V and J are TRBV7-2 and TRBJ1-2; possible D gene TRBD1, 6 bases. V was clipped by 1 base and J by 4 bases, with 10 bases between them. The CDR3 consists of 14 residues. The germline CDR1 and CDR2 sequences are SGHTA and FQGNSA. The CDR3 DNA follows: TGTGCCAGCAGCTTAGGGGGGGGCATCTATGGCTACACCTTC. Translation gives CASSLGGGIYGYTF.

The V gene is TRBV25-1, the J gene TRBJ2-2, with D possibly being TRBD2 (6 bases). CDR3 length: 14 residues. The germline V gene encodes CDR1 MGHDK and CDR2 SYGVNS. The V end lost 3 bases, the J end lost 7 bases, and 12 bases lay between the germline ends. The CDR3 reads CASSEEGPVGELFF. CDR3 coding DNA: TGTGCCAGCAGTGAGGAGGGCCCGGTCGGGGAGCTGTTTTTT. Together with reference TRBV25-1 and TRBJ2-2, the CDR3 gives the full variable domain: EADIYQTPRYLVIGTGKKITLECSQTMGHDKMYWYQQDPGMELHLIHYSYGVNSTEKGDLSSESTVSRIRTEHFPLTLESARPSHTSQYLCASSEEGPVGELFFGEGSRLTVL.

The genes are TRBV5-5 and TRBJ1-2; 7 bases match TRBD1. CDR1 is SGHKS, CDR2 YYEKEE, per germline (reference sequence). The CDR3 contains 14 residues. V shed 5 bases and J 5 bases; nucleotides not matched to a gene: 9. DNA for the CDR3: TGTGCCAGCAGGCCCTCACCGGGACAGTATGGCTACACCTTC. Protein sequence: CASRPSPGQYGYTF.

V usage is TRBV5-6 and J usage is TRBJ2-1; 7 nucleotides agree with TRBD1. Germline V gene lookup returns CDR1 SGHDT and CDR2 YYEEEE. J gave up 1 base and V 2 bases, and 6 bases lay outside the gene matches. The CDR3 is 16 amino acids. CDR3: CASSFGTGVSYNEQFF. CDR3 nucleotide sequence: TGTGCCAGCAGCTTTGGAACAGGGGTATCCTACAATGAGCAGTTCTTC.

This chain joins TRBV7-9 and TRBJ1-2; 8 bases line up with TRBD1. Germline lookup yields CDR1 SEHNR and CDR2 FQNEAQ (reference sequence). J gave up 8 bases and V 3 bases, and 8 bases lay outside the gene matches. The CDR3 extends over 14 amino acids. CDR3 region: CASSFNDRGGGYTF. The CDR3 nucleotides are TGTGCCAGCAGCTTCAATGACAGGGGTGGGGGCTACACCTTC.

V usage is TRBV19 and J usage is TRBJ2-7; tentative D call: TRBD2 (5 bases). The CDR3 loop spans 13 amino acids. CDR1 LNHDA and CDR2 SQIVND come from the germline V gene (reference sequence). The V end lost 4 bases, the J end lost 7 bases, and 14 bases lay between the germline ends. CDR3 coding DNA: TGTGCCAGTAGTAACCCAGCGGTGGGTGAGCAGTACTTC. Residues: CASSNPAVGEQYF.

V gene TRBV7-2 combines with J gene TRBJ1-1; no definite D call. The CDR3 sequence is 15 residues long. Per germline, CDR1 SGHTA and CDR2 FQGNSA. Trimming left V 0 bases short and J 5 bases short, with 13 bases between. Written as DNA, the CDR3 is TGTGCCAGCAGCTTAGCACCGTCGGTGAGAACTGAAGCTTTCTTT. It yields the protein CASSLAPSVRTEAFF.

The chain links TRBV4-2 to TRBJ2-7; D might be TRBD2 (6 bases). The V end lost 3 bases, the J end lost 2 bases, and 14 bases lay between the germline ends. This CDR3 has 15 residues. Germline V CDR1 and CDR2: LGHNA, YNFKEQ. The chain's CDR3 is CASSHGNGGPYEQYF. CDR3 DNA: TGTGCCAGCAGCCACGGAAACGGGGGACCCTACGAGCAGTACTTC.